Detailed here is one TCR beta chain. Just one base apart from a much larger clone, this may be a read error. The conserved phenylalanine or tryptophan normally closing the CDR3 is absent here, so this likely arose from a read error. Germline CDR1 MNHEY, CDR2 SVGAGI. The CDR3 sequence is 14 residues long. Trimming removed 6 bases from V and 3 bases from J, with 12 bases in between. The data stem from a study of spatial heterogeneity in lung cancer. Study background: Combinations of a unique TCR and a UMI were tallied in raw reads, and on average each appeared more than ten times.

As to time point: sample taken at primary tumor resection. Samples came from 70 to 80 TRACERx patients with untreated early-stage lung cancer. Whole RNA obtained from tumor, nontumor lung or frozen PBMC underwent sequencing without sorting. Each TCR cDNA molecule bore a unique molecular identifier. TCRdb ran MiXCR on the 5' RACE reads and lists one entry per CDR3 protein. The table lists some 38,000 distinct CDR3 sequences, just over 3% of them singletons. The sample was normal lung tissue next to the tumor, taken at surgery. The chain employs TRBV6-5 and TRBJ1-5; a possible D gene is TRBD1 (5 bases). The clonotype comes from a male donor with early-stage non-small cell lung cancer. The CDR3 loop reads CASRRDSNNQPQHL. The DNA for the CDR3 is TGTGCCAGCAGGCGCGACAGTAACAATCAGCCCCAGCATCTT.